This TCR beta chain was obtained from a study of PD-L1 blockade in urothelial cancer. Profiling relied on immunoSEQ multiplex PCR, and the TCRdb table lists in-frame clones only, not all of them. The table shows fewer than 45,000 clones, with more than 75% occurring only once. CDR3 length: 13 amino acids. Looked up from germline, CDR1 is SGHTS and CDR2 is YDEGEE. V was clipped by 0 bases and J by 10 bases; unmatched bases: 3. Urothelial carcinoma, locally advanced or metastatic, affected the patients. Sequencing was performed on PBMCs, taken around atezolizumab (anti-PD-L1) treatment. The TCR comes from a man aged 65 to 85 with urothelial cancer. The V and J genes are TRBV5-8 and TRBJ1-3; 8 bases are a match to TRBD1. CDR3 sequence reads: CASSLGQGKTIYF. The CDR3 nucleotides are TGTGCCAGCAGCTTGGGACAGGGGAAGACCATATATTTT.